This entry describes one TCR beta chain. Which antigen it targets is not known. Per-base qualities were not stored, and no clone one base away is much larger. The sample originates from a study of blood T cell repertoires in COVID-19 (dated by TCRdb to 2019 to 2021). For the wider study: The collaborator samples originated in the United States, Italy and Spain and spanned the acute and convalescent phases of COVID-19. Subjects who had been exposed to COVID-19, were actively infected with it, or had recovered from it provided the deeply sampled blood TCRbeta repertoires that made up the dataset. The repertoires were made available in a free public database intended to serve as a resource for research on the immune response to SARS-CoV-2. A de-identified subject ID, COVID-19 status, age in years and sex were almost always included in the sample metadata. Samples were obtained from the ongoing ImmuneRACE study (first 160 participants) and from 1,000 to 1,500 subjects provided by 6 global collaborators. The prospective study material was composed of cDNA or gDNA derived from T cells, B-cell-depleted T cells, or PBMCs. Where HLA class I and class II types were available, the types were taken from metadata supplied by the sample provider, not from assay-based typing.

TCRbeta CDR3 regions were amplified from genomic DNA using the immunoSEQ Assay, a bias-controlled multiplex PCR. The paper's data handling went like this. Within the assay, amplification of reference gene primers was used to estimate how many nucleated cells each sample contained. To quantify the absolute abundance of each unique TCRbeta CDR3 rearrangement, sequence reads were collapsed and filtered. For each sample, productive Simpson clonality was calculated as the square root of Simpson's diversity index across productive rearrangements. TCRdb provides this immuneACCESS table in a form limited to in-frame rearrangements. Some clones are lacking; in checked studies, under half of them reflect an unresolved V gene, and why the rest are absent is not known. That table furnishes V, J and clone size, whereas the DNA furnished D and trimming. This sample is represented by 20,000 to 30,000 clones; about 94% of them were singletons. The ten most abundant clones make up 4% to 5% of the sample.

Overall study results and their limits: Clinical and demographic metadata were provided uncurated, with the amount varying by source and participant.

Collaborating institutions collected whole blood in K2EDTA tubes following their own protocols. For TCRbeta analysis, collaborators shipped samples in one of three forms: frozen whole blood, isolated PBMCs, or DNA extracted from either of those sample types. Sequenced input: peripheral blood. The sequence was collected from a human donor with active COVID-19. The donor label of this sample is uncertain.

The DNA sequence follows: TGTGCCACCAGTGAATACCGGGACATACAAGAGACCCAGTACTTC. It is translated as CATSEYRDIQETQYF. This chain is built from TRBV24-1 and TRBJ2-5; TRBD1 could be the D gene, as 6 bases match. CDR1 and CDR2, per the germline V gene, are KGHDR and SFDVKD. Taken from cysteine to phenylalanine, the CDR3 has 15 residues. The read is trimmed to its CDR3 DNA, 45 bases read in frame from base 1. The junction shows trimming of 4 bases on V and 2 bases on J, plus 13 bases between the germline ends.